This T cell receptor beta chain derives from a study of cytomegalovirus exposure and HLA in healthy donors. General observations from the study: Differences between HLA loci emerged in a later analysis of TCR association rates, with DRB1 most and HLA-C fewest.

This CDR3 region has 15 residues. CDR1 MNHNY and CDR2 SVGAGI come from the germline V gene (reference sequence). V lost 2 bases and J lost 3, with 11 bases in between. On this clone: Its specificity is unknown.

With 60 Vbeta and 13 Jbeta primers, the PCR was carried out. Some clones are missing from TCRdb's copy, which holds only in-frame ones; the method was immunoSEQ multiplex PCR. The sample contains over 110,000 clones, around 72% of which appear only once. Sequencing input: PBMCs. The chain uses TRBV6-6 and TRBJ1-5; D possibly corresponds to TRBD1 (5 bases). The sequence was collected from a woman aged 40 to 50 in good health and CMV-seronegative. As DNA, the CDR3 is TGTGCCAGCAGTTACGGGGGGGAGACCAATCAGCCCCAGCATTTT. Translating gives CASSYGGETNQPQHF.